One sample yielded the 27 T cell receptor delta chains listed below, sequenced in a study of gamma-delta chains in newborns, infants, children (dated by TCRdb to between 2018 and 2021). Sequencing used an Illumina MiSeq. TCRdb reprocessed the public reads with the caller CATT; rows with the same DNA were merged afterwards. Present in this sample are a few thousand delta-chain clones, under 4% of which were seen just once. The ten most abundant clones make up about 15% of the sample. The specimen sequenced was blood. These receptors all stem from a child who was a newborn, infant or young child, either healthy, febrile or measles-vaccinated (not recorded which).

This clone was observed a few times. The amino acid sequence in TCRdb belongs to a much larger clone and departs from this DNA's translation at residue 5, likely a sequencing read error; the sequence shown is translated from the DNA. CDR3 sequence (DNA): TGTGCCTGTGACGCCTGGGGGTCGAGCTCCTGGGACACCCGACAGATGTTTTTC. This gives the protein CACDAWGSSSWDTRQMFF. This sequence joins TRDV2 and TRDJ3, with TRDD3 matching over 7 bases. Germline V gives CDR1 GEAIGNYY, CDR2 EKD. The CDR3 runs to 18 residues. After removal of 3 bases from V and 0 bases from J, the junction contained 7 bases not matched to a gene.

In its sample, this clone was seen a few times. Translating this DNA gives a protein that differs at residue 16 from the TCRdb one, which belongs to a much larger clone; a read error is likely, and the protein shown is this translation. The V gene is TRDV2, the J gene TRDJ3; 12 bases map to TRDD3. Looked up from germline, CDR1 is GEAIGNYY and CDR2 is EKD. This CDR3 region has 18 residues. Here the CDR3 DNA reads TGTGCCTGTGACACCGTTACTGGGGGATACTGGGACACCCGACAGACGTTTTTC. Translating it yields CACDTVTGGYWDTRQTFF.

Turning to this clone: The protein TCRdb gives is from a much larger clone and does not agree with this DNA's translation at residue 7, likely a read error; the protein shown here comes from the DNA. The chain uses TRDV2 and TRDJ2, with a possible D match to TRDD3 (6 bases). Germline CDR1 GEAIGNYY, CDR2 EKD. Deletions cut 1 base from V and 4 bases from J, with 15 bases between. The CDR3 sequence is 16 residues long. The CDR3 nucleotides are TGTGCCTGTGACACGGGAGAGATACGCGGGACAGCACAACTCTTCTTT. Amino acid sequence: CACDTGEIRGTAQLFF.

Of note for this clone: A read error is likely here: a far larger clone is one base away. CDR3 in amino acids: CACDTGGHKLIF. The DNA for the CDR3 is TGTGCCTGTGACACTGGGGGACATAAACTCATCTTT. This rearrangement joins TRDV2 to TRDJ1; TRDD3 matches 7 bases. CDR3 length: 12 amino acids. The germline CDR1 and CDR2 sequences are GEAIGNYY and EKD. The ends lost 1 base at V and 6 bases at J; junction bases unmatched: 1.

With regard to this clone: This probably arose from a read error, given a far larger clone one base away. This specimen includes other DNA sequences encoding the same CDR3. The rearrangement uses TRDV2 and TRDJ1; a possible D gene is TRDD3 (6 bases). The CDR3 loop spans 16 amino acids. Looked up from germline, CDR1 is GEAIGNYY and CDR2 is EKD. CDR3 nucleotide sequence: TGTGCATGTGACCGGTACTGGGTGACGTACACCGATAAACTCATCTTT. Translated, it gives CACDRYWVTYTDKLIF.

This clone is classed as medium-sized. The V and J genes are TRDV3 and TRDJ2, with 7 bases fitting TRDD3. The CDR3 sequence is 12 residues long. Germline V gene lookup returns CDR1 TVYSNPD and CDR2 GDNSRS (reference sequence). Trimming cost V 2 bases and J 4 bases; bases outside gene matches: 1. The CDR3 DNA reads as TGTGCCTTTTACTGGGGGACAGCACAACTCTTCTTT. It translates to CAFYWGTAQLFF.

This clone has just a few counts. A much larger clone lies one base from this, so it may be a read error. The chain is built from TRAV29/DV5 and TRDJ2; TRDD3 aligns across 9 bases. The CDR3 runs to 16 residues. Germline-derived CDR1 and CDR2 are NSMFDY and ISSIKDK. CDR3 region: CAASGLGDLLTAQPFF. CDR3 in DNA: TGTGCAGCAAGCGGACTGGGGGACCTACTTACAGCACAACCCTTCTTT. Full variable domain (rest looked up from reference TRAV29/DV5 and TRDJ2): DQQVKQNSPSLSVQEGRISILNCDYTNSMFDYFLWYKKYPAEGPTFLISISSIKDKNEDGRFTVFLNKSAKHLSLHIVPSQPGDSAVYFCAASGLGDLLTAQPFFGKGTQLIVEP.

With regard to this clone: Being one base from a much bigger clone, this may be a read error. The V gene is TRDV2, the J gene TRDJ3; 8 bases agree with TRDD3. CDR1 GEAIGNYY and CDR2 EKD come from the germline V gene. This CDR3 is built from 23 residues. CDR3 loop: CACDTIRLSVGYEVSWDTRRMFF. For the CDR3, the DNA is TGTGCCTGTGACACGATCCGACTCTCTGTGGGATACGAGGTCTCCTGGGACACCCGACGGATGTTTTTC.

By share, this clone counts as medium-sized (0.01 to 0.1%). A far bigger clonotype differs at one base, so this is likely a read error. Additional DNA sequences in this sample encode the identical CDR3. The chain employs TRDV2 and TRDJ3, with 9 bases identical to TRDD3. Germline assignment: CDR1 GEAIGNYY and CDR2 EKD. The CDR3 extends over 15 amino acids. V lost 7 bases and J lost 2; bases outside the gene matches: 2. The DNA of the CDR3 is TGTGCCTGCGACTGGGGGACCTGGGACACCCGACAGATGTTTTTC. Protein product: CACDWGTWDTRQMFF.

This clone has only a few counts. An end of the junction differs from the germline gene, which may be a read error. The chain combines TRDV2 with TRDJ3; tentative D call: TRDD3 (5 bases). CDR1 and CDR2 from the germline V gene are GEAIGNYY and EKD. The CDR3 length is 17 residues. The CDR3 nucleotides are TGTGCCTGTGACTGGGGACCAAGCTCCTGGGACACCCGACAGACGTTTTTC. Encoded protein: CACDWGPSSWDTRQTFF.

Sample share makes this clone medium-sized. The junction shows a germline mismatch at one end, possibly a read error. Other DNA sequences from this sample encode an identical CDR3 as well. The chain recombines TRDV2 with TRDJ2, with 8 bases identical to TRDD3. The CDR3 consists of 16 residues. In germline, CDR1 is GEAIGNYY, CDR2 EKD. The CDR3 DNA is TGTGCCTGTGACACGGGAGGGATACGCGTGACAGCCCAACTCTTCTTT. Amino acids: CACDTGGIRVTAQLFF.

This clone was detected a few times. This likely came from a read error, as a far larger clone is one base away. Distinct nucleotide sequences in the sample also encode this CDR3. The chain couples TRDV2 to TRDJ3; D perhaps matches TRDD3 (6 bases). The CDR3 is 18 residues long. The V end was cut by 0 bases, the J end by 0 bases, with 11 bases between. Germline V gene data show CDR1 as GEAIGNYY and CDR2 as EKD. The CDR3, as DNA: TGTGCCTGTGACACCGGGGATGGAAGCTCCTGGGACACCCGACAGATGTTTTTC. It yields the protein CACDTGDGSSWDTRQMFF.

Worth noting for this clone: A far bigger clonotype differs at one base, so this is likely a read error. Other DNA sequences in the sample encode the same CDR3. The chain recombines TRAV29/DV5 with TRDJ2; TRDD3 agrees at 11 bases. The CDR3 contains 26 residues. The germline gives CDR1 NSMFDY, CDR2 ISSIKDK. The CDR3 nucleotides are TGTGCCGCAAGCGCGACGTCTGAAACGTGGGGGATACGCAATATAGTTGCGTCGGGTTTGACAGCACAACTCTTCTTT. Protein sequence: CAASATSETWGIRNIVASGLTAQLFF. The variable domain in full, with the rest retrieved from reference TRAV29/DV5 and TRDJ2, is DQQVKQNSPSLSVQEGRISILNCDYTNSMFDYFLWYKKYPAEGPTFLISISSIKDKNEDGRFTVFLNKSAKHLSLHIVPSQPGDSAVYFCAASATSETWGIRNIVASGLTAQLFFGKGTQLIVEP.

As concerns this clone: With only one base between it and a far larger clone, this is likely a read error. Other DNA sequences in the sample encode the same CDR3. The chain couples TRAV29/DV5 to TRDJ1; 7 bases map to TRDD3. The J segment lost 0 bases and the V segment lost 0 bases, leaving 5 bases of the junction unmatched. This CDR3 has 15 residues. Germline CDR1 and CDR2: NSMFDY and ISSIKDK. The DNA for the CDR3 is TGTGCAGCAAGCGCTGGGGGGTACAACACCGATAAACTCATCTTT. It codes for CAASAGGYNTDKLIF.

Only a few counts were recorded for this clone. TCRdb shows a much larger clone's protein in place of this DNA's translation, and the two differ at residue 5, likely through a read error; the protein shown is translated from the DNA. V is TRDV2 and J is TRDJ3, with 12 bases identical to TRDD3. Germline CDR1 and CDR2: GEAIGNYY and EKD. With V trimmed by 3 bases and J by 4 bases, 6 bases remained unmatched. This CDR3 contains 18 residues. CDR3 loop: CACDALGDTTWDTRQMFF. DNA of the CDR3: TGTGCCTGTGACGCGCTGGGGGATACGACGTGGGACACCCGACAGATGTTTTTC.

About this clone itself: Possible read error: a much larger clone is one base away. The rearrangement uses TRDV1 and TRDJ3; 9 positions match TRDD3. V lost 1 base and J lost 0; bases outside the gene matches: 16. The CDR3 consists of 23 residues. Germline V gene lookup returns CDR1 TSWWSYY and CDR2 QGS. The chain's CDR3 is CALGEHVRSTGGTSSWDTRQMFF. CDR3 bases: TGTGCTCTTGGGGAACACGTAAGAAGTACTGGGGGAACAAGCTCCTGGGACACCCGACAGATGTTTTTC.

This clone counts as medium-sized. Other nucleotide sequences from this sample produce the same CDR3. V gene TRDV2 combines with J gene TRDJ2; 9 positions agree with TRDD3. There are 15 residues in the CDR3. Germline V gene lookup returns CDR1 GEAIGNYY and CDR2 EKD. V shed 1 base and J 8 bases; nucleotides not matched to a gene: 7. The chain's CDR3 is CACDTIGGYTAQLFF. The CDR3 region has the DNA TGTGCCTGTGACACGATAGGGGGATACACGGCACAACTCTTCTTT.

Only a few counts were recorded for this clone. The chain links TRDV2 to TRDJ3; maybe TRDD3 (6 bases). The CDR3 is 21 residues long. Trimming took 0 bases from V and 2 from J, leaving 22 bases between them. Germline CDR1 reads GEAIGNYY; CDR2 reads EKD. The CDR3 nucleotides read TGTGCCTGTGACACCGAGTTCTCTACTGTGGGATATCCCTGGGACACCCGACAGATGTTTTTC. Its translation is CACDTEFSTVGYPWDTRQMFF.

Notes on this clone: TCRdb's listed protein matches a much larger clone and diverges from this DNA's translation at residue 8, likely through a read error; the protein shown comes from the DNA. The J gene is TRDJ2, the V gene TRDV2; TRDD3 aligns across 7 bases. Germline values: CDR1 GEAIGNYY, CDR2 EKD. V lost 2 bases, J lost 0 bases, and 5 bases stayed unmatched. The CDR3 has 16 amino acids. As DNA, the CDR3 is TGTGCCTGTGACATACTGGGGAATACTTTGACAGCACAACTCTTCTTT. It is translated as CACDILGNTLTAQLFF.

Points on this clone: A much larger clone differs by one base, so this may be a read error. Other DNA sequences in this specimen translate into the identical CDR3. The chain is built from TRAV29/DV5 and TRDJ3; TRDD3 matches 10 bases. The germline CDR1 and CDR2 sequences are NSMFDY and ISSIKDK. CDR3 length: 21 residues. The CDR3, as DNA: TGTGCCGCAAGCGCGCCCCCTACTGGGGGATTTAGCTCCTGGGACACCCGACAGATGTTTTTC. It yields the protein CAASAPPTGGFSSWDTRQMFF.

This clone occurred a few times. A far larger clone is only one base removed, so a read error is likely. Distinct nucleotide sequences in the sample also encode this CDR3. The chain couples TRDV2 to TRDJ3; weak D call: TRDD3 (5 bases). V shed 1 base and J shed 5 bases, with 8 bases lying between them. CDR1 and CDR2 (germline): GEAIGNYY, EKD. The CDR3 spans 15 residues. The CDR3 loop is CACDTVLGDTRQMFF. CDR3 coding DNA: TGTGCCTGTGACACAGTACTGGGGGACACCCGACAGATGTTTTTC.

There are a few counts of this clone. TCRdb's protein, taken from a much larger clone, differs from this DNA's translation at residue 4, likely owing to a read error; the protein displayed comes from the DNA. This rearrangement joins TRDV2 to TRDJ3; D possibly corresponds to TRDD3 (6 bases). The germline gives CDR1 GEAIGNYY, CDR2 EKD. With 5 bases removed from V and 4 bases from J, the gap between germline ends came to 14 bases. CDR3 size: 16 residues. Here the CDR3 DNA reads TGTGCCTGTGGCAAAAGATACGGATGGGACACCCGACAGATGTTTTTC. This sequence encodes CACGKRYGWDTRQMFF.

Points on this clone: A much bigger clone sits one base away, suggesting this may be a read error. CDR3 in amino acids: CASKLGHFHLFF. In DNA, the CDR3 is TGTGCCTCCAAACTGGGTCATTTCCACCTCTTCTTT. J is TRDJ2 and V is TRDV3, with D perhaps matching TRDD3 (6 bases). The CDR3 is made up of 12 amino acids. CDR1 TVYSNPD and CDR2 GDNSRS come from the germline V gene (reference sequence). The germline V and J ends were trimmed by 4 bases and 14 bases, with 20 bases remaining between them. Supplemented by reference TRDV3 and TRDJ2, the full variable domain reads CDKVTQSSPDQTVASGSEVVLLCTYDTVYSNPDLFWYRIRPDYSFQFVFYGDNSRSEGADFTQGRFSVKHILTQKAFHLVISPVRTEDSATYYCASKLGHFHLFFGKGTQLIVEP.

This sequence joins TRDV2 and TRDJ3, with a tentative D call TRDD3 (5 bases). CDR1 and CDR2 (germline): GEAIGNYY, EKD. The V end lost 3 bases, the J end lost 2 bases, and 13 bases lay between the germline ends. The CDR3 sequence is 17 residues long. The CDR3 spells CACDVLVGTWDTRQMFF. CDR3 in DNA: TGTGCCTGTGACGTACTGGTGGGGACCTGGGACACCCGACAGATGTTTTTC.

This clone occurred a few times. A far larger clone is just one base off, so this is likely a read error. The rearrangement uses TRDV2 and TRDJ3, with 8 bases aligning to TRDD3. The CDR3 extends over 17 amino acids. Germline V gene data show CDR1 as GEAIGNYY and CDR2 as EKD. V dropped 3 bases and J dropped 0; count of bases not matched to a gene: 3. Here the CDR3 reads CACDAWGSSWDTRQMFF. The CDR3 DNA sequence: TGTGCCTGTGACGCCTGGGGGAGCTCCTGGGACACCCGACAGATGTTTTTC.

This clone has just a few counts. A junction end diverges from the germline sequence, so it may reflect a read error. The chain couples TRDV2 to TRDJ3, with TRDD3 matching over 10 bases. The length of the CDR3 is 20 residues. Germline V gives CDR1 GEAIGNYY, CDR2 EKD. As DNA, the CDR3 is TGTGCCTATGACACTGTACTGGGGGATTCAGGCTCCTGGGACACCCGACAGATGTTTTTC. Translating it yields CAYDTVLGDSGSWDTRQMFF.

This clone has just a few counts. The chain employs TRDV2 and TRDJ2; D is possibly TRDD3 (6 bases). CDR3 length: 13 amino acids. V was clipped by 1 base and J by 6 bases, with 8 bases between them. CDR1 is GEAIGNYY and CDR2 is EKD in the germline V gene. CDR3 nucleotide sequence: TGTGCCTGTGACACGGGGATGGCAGCACAACTCTTCTTT. Its translation is CACDTGMAAQLFF.